The clone carrying this T cell receptor beta chain was detected once. What it binds is unknown. The record originates from a study of cytomegalovirus exposure and HLA in healthy donors. Notes on the study in general: A link between a missense DCLRE1C variant and TCR beta V- and J-gene trimming emerged from a later analysis.

V lost 5 bases and J lost 5, with 12 bases in between. CDR1 is SGHNT and CDR2 is YENEEA in the germline V gene. This CDR3 is built from 13 residues. PCR amplification relied on 60 Vbeta primers (plus 13 Jbeta primers). The protocol was immunoSEQ multiplex PCR, while the TCRdb copy is restricted to in-frame clones and leaves out a portion. The table shows around 150,000 clones, with roughly 80% occurring only once. This sequence was found in a girl aged 10 to 17 in good health and CMV-seropositive. Sequenced: PBMCs. The chain recombines TRBV11-3 with TRBJ2-5; possible D gene TRBD2, 6 bases. CDR3 sequence reads: CASSGTLGETQYF. CDR3 DNA sequence: TGTGCCAGCAGCGGGACTCTTGGTGAGACCCAGTACTTC.